The 9 T cell receptor beta chains below all came from one sample that was sequenced in a study of Tregs in tolerant kidney transplant recipients. Sequenced by immunoSEQ multiplex PCR; TCRdb stores in-frame clones only, minus some. The data contain about 100,000 clones, approximately 93% of them singletons. This sample comprised CD4+ T cells from blood, obtained before the transplant. Every receptor here comes from a human donor who received a combined kidney and bone marrow transplant.

The chain uses TRBV7-6 and TRBJ2-2, with 9 bases fitting TRBD2. CDR3 length: 17 amino acids. V trimming: 5 bases; J trimming: 1 base; junction bases outside the gene matches: 8. CDR1 SGHVS and CDR2 FNYEAQ come from the germline V gene. The CDR3 loop reads CASSPRLAGQNTGELFF. CDR3 bases: TGTGCCAGCAGCCCCCGGCTAGCGGGGCAGAACACCGGGGAGCTGTTTTTT.

The rearrangement uses TRBV28 and TRBJ1-1; tentatively, D is TRBD1 (6 bases). Germline lookup yields CDR1 MDHEN and CDR2 SYDVKM. V was clipped by 4 bases and J by 2 bases, with 11 bases between them. This CDR3 is 14 amino acids long. CDR3: CASSYTQGNTEAFF. The CDR3 nucleotides read TGTGCCAGCAGTTACACACAGGGAAACACTGAAGCTTTCTTT.

This chain links TRBV7-9 with TRBJ2-1; 7 bases are shared with TRBD2. The CDR3 is 14 residues long. Trimming at V came to 7 bases and at J to 8 bases, leaving 11 bases not matched to a gene. Germline values: CDR1 SEHNR, CDR2 FQNEAQ (reference sequence). For the CDR3, the DNA is TGTGCCAGCAACAATCCGACTAGCTTCTATGAGCAGTTCTTC. This sequence encodes CASNNPTSFYEQFF. Combining the CDR3 with reference TRBV7-9 and TRBJ2-1 gives the whole variable domain DTGVSQNPRHKITKRGQNVTFRCDPISEHNRLYWYRQTLGQGPEFLTYFQNEAQLEKSRLLSDRFSAERPKGSFSTLEIQRTEQGDSAMYLCASNNPTSFYEQFFGPGTRLTVL.

The chain employs TRBV5-1 and TRBJ2-3; D is uncertain. The CDR3 is 15 amino acids. V lost 0 bases and J lost 5, with 13 bases in between. Germline V gene lookup returns CDR1 SGHRS and CDR2 YFSETQ. Here the CDR3 DNA reads TGCGCCAGCAGCTTGGTACAGCCGGCCCTAGATACGCAGTATTTT. Amino acids: CASSLVQPALDTQYF.

The chain employs TRBV6-1 and TRBJ2-7, with D maybe TRBD1 (6 bases). This CDR3 is built from 13 residues. CDR1 and CDR2 from the germline V gene are MNHNS and SASEGT. V lost 6 bases to trimming and J lost 0 bases, with 9 bases between them. The CDR3 DNA reads as TGTGCCAGCAGGGGGACACTCTCCTACGAGCAGTACTTC. It translates to CASRGTLSYEQYF.

J is TRBJ2-4 and V is TRBV11-1; possibly TRBD1 for D (8 bases). Trimming shortened V by 4 bases and J by 7 bases, and 29 bases separated the two germline ends. CDR1 and CDR2 from the germline V gene are SGHAT and FQDESV (reference sequence). The CDR3 is 19 residues long. This CDR3 reads CASSSPPGGLSAGANIQYF. DNA of the CDR3: TGTGCCAGCAGCTCCCCTCCAGGGGGCTTATCTGCGGGGGCGAACATTCAGTACTTC.

V and J are TRBV9 and TRBJ2-3, with 8 bases aligning to TRBD1. The CDR3 length is 15 residues. Losses at the gene ends were 5 bases for V and 4 bases for J; bases not matched to a gene: 9. The germline V gene has CDR1 SGDLS and CDR2 YYNGEE. This CDR3 is CASSVTGEQADTQYF. The CDR3 nucleotides are TGTGCCAGCAGTGTGACAGGGGAGCAAGCAGATACGCAGTATTTT.

This chain connects TRBV27 to TRBJ2-5; 12 nucleotides line up with TRBD2. Unmatched junction bases numbered 8, after V lost 2 bases and J lost 1 base. This CDR3 has 18 amino acids. CDR1 and CDR2 (germline): MNHEY, SMNVEV (reference sequence). In DNA form, the CDR3 reads TGTGCCAGCAGTTTACGGCTAGCGGGAGGGCCAGGCCAAGAGACCCAGTACTTC. It yields the protein CASSLRLAGGPGQETQYF.

The chain carries TRBV15 and TRBJ2-3; D remains ambiguous. The V gene lost 1 base and the J gene lost 3 bases, with 8 bases spanning the gap. Germline V gene lookup returns CDR1 LNHNV and CDR2 YYDKDF (reference sequence). The CDR3 runs to 14 residues. CDR3 sequence reads: CATSRGGGTDTQYF. The CDR3 DNA is TGTGCCACCAGCAGAGGAGGTGGGACAGATACGCAGTATTTT.